This is a list of T cell receptor beta chains from one sample in a study of blood T cells in healthy people across ages. Via MiXCR, TCRdb re-called the 5' RACE reads, giving one row per CDR3 protein. The table includes more than 1,400,000 distinct CDR3 sequences, approximately 40% detected once. Sequenced material: blood. The receptors stem from a woman in her late teens or twenties in good health. CDR3s include the opening cysteine and the closing phenylalanine or tryptophan. D genes are given only for firm matches. Size is stated for part of the rows, as once, few or many counts, or as a class when the clone is expanded.

CDR3aa: CASSVGQTDTQYF; CDR3nt: TGTGCCAGCAGCGTGGGACAAACAGATACGCAGTATTTT; v_gene: TRBV7-3; j_gene: TRBJ2-3; abundance: many; d_gene: NA
CDR3aa: CASSEAGTGDYGYTF; CDR3nt: TGTGCCAGCAGCGAAGCCGGGACAGGGGATTATGGCTACACCTTC; v_gene: TRBV7-9; j_gene: TRBJ1-2; abundance: NA; d_gene: TRBD1
CDR3aa: CASSLTNAYEQYF; CDR3nt: TGTGCCAGCAGTCTAACAAACGCCTACGAGCAGTACTTC; v_gene: TRBV27; j_gene: TRBJ2-7; abundance: NA; d_gene: NA
CDR3aa: CASSQILAGGQDTQYF; CDR3nt: TGCGCCAGCAGCCAAATCCTAGCGGGGGGGCAGGATACGCAGTATTTT; v_gene: TRBV4-1; j_gene: TRBJ2-3; abundance: NA; d_gene: TRBD2
CDR3aa: CASSQADWESYEQYF; CDR3nt: TGTGCCAGCAGCCAGGCAGACTGGGAGAGCTACGAGCAGTACTTC; v_gene: TRBV4-2; j_gene: TRBJ2-7; abundance: few; d_gene: NA
CDR3aa: CASRGTGSGEQYF; CDR3nt: TGTGCCAGCAGGGGGACAGGGTCGGGCGAGCAGTACTTC; v_gene: TRBV25-1; j_gene: TRBJ2-7; abundance: NA; d_gene: TRBD1
CDR3aa: CSAEAHLSTDTQYF; CDR3nt: TGCAGTGCCGAGGCGCATCTGAGCACAGATACGCAGTATTTT; v_gene: TRBV20-1; j_gene: TRBJ2-3; abundance: NA; d_gene: NA
CDR3aa: CASSLVGQGVDEQYF; CDR3nt: TGCGCCAGCAGCTTGGTGGGACAGGGGGTAGACGAGCAGTACTTC; v_gene: TRBV5-1; j_gene: TRBJ2-7; abundance: few; d_gene: TRBD1
CDR3aa: CASSPQFLVQYF; CDR3nt: TGTGCCAGCAGCCCACAGTTCTTAGTCCAGTACTTC; v_gene: TRBV12-3/TRBV12-4; j_gene: TRBJ2-4; abundance: NA; d_gene: NA
CDR3aa: CSALGQGNNEQYF; CDR3nt: TGCAGTGCCTTGGGACAGGGAAACAATGAGCAGTACTTC; v_gene: TRBV20-1; j_gene: TRBJ2-5; abundance: NA; d_gene: TRBD1
CDR3aa: CASSFSTGVANEQFF; CDR3nt: TGCGCCAGCAGCTTTTCGACAGGGGTAGCGAATGAGCAGTTCTTC; v_gene: TRBV5-1; j_gene: TRBJ2-1; abundance: NA; d_gene: TRBD1
CDR3aa: CASTSEGVGTEAFF; CDR3nt: TGCGCCAGCACTTCAGAAGGGGTTGGCACTGAAGCTTTCTTT; v_gene: TRBV5-1; j_gene: TRBJ1-1; abundance: NA; d_gene: NA
CDR3aa: CASSAMTSGRDTGELFF; CDR3nt: TGCGCCAGCAGCGCCATGACTAGCGGGAGGGACACCGGGGAGCTGTTTTTT; v_gene: TRBV4-1; j_gene: TRBJ2-2; abundance: few; d_gene: TRBD2